These T cell receptor beta chains were read from a single sample in a study of T cell responses to AZD1222 COVID-19 vaccine. Clones were sequenced by immunoSEQ multiplex PCR, and TCRdb holds only the in-frame ones, with some missing. The data hold approximately 140,000 clones, with over 75% observed a single time. Sequenced material: peripheral blood, taken 28 days after the second AZD1222 dose. The receptors stem from an adult who received the AZD1222 COVID-19 vaccine. The CDR3 runs from the conserved cysteine through the conserved F or W. A D gene is named only where the DNA matches it firmly. Clone size is given for some rows only: seen once, a few or many times, or a class if the clone is expanded.

abundance: .; v_gene: TRBV6-5; d_gene: .; j_gene: TRBJ1-1; CDR3aa: CASSPQEDTEAFF; CDR3nt: TGTGCCAGCAGCCCACAGGAAGACACTGAAGCTTTCTTT
abundance: .; v_gene: TRBV6-6; d_gene: TRBD1; j_gene: TRBJ1-1; CDR3aa: CASSRDRDRTEAFF; CDR3nt: TGTGCCAGCAGCCGGGACAGGGATCGCACTGAAGCTTTCTTT
abundance: .; v_gene: TRBV3-1/TRBV3-2; d_gene: .; j_gene: TRBJ2-2; CDR3aa: CASSLENTGELFF; CDR3nt: TGTGCCAGCAGCCTAGAGAACACCGGGGAGCTGTTTTTT
abundance: .; v_gene: TRBV28; d_gene: .; j_gene: TRBJ2-1; CDR3aa: CASSLIVTGRSEQFF; CDR3nt: TGTGCCAGCAGTTTGATAGTGACGGGCCGGAGTGAGCAGTTCTTC
abundance: .; v_gene: TRBV6-5; d_gene: .; j_gene: TRBJ1-2; CDR3aa: CASSYLPDFNYGYTF; CDR3nt: TGTGCCAGCAGTTACTTGCCGGACTTTAACTATGGCTACACCTTC
abundance: .; v_gene: TRBV7-9; d_gene: TRBD1; j_gene: TRBJ2-7; CDR3aa: CASSLGQLPYEQYF; CDR3nt: TGTGCCAGCAGCCTGGGACAGTTGCCCTACGAGCAGTACTTC
abundance: .; v_gene: TRBV7-9; d_gene: .; j_gene: TRBJ1-1; CDR3aa: CASSPDKGRVNTEAFF; CDR3nt: TGTGCCAGCAGCCCAGACAAGGGCCGAGTGAACACTGAAGCTTTCTTT
abundance: .; v_gene: TRBV27; d_gene: .; j_gene: TRBJ2-3; CDR3aa: CASSLSPDTQYF; CDR3nt: TGTGCCAGCAGTTTATCACCAGATACGCAGTATTTT
abundance: .; v_gene: TRBV11-2; d_gene: TRBD1; j_gene: TRBJ1-5; CDR3aa: CASSLEGTGGIRNQPQHF; CDR3nt: TGTGCCAGCAGCTTAGAAGGGACAGGGGGCATTAGGAATCAGCCCCAGCATTTT
abundance: once; v_gene: TRBV6-5; d_gene: TRBD2; j_gene: TRBJ2-1; CDR3aa: CASRTGTSAYNEQFF; CDR3nt: TGTGCCAGCAGGACCGGGACTAGCGCATACAATGAGCAGTTCTTC
abundance: .; v_gene: TRBV6-1; d_gene: TRBD1; j_gene: TRBJ1-2; CDR3aa: CASSEKQGDGYTF; CDR3nt: TGTGCCAGCAGTGAAAAACAGGGGGATGGCTACACCTTC
abundance: .; v_gene: TRBV11-2; d_gene: .; j_gene: TRBJ2-1; CDR3aa: CASSYSDRTYNEQFF; CDR3nt: TGTGCCAGCAGCTATAGCGATAGGACTTACAATGAGCAGTTCTTC
abundance: .; v_gene: TRBV5-4; d_gene: TRBD2; j_gene: TRBJ2-1; CDR3aa: CASSLGLAGANEQFF; CDR3nt: TGTGCCAGCAGCTTGGGGCTAGCGGGAGCCAATGAGCAGTTCTTC
abundance: .; v_gene: TRBV27; d_gene: TRBD1; j_gene: TRBJ2-7; CDR3aa: CASSLWDSSYEQYF; CDR3nt: TGTGCCAGCAGTTTATGGGACAGTTCCTACGAGCAGTACTTC
abundance: .; v_gene: TRBV30; d_gene: TRBD1; j_gene: TRBJ2-7; CDR3aa: CAWRRQGDNEQYF; CDR3nt: TGTGCCTGGAGGAGACAGGGTGACAACGAGCAGTACTTC
abundance: .; v_gene: TRBV18; d_gene: TRBD2; j_gene: TRBJ2-7; CDR3aa: CASSPLSGYEQYF; CDR3nt: TGTGCCAGCTCACCACTTAGCGGGTACGAGCAGTACTTC
abundance: .; v_gene: TRBV11-2; d_gene: .; j_gene: TRBJ1-3; CDR3aa: CASSLGWSARAGNTIYF; CDR3nt: TGTGCCAGCAGCTTAGGGTGGAGCGCCAGGGCTGGAAACACCATATATTTT
abundance: once; v_gene: TRBV7-9; d_gene: TRBD2; j_gene: TRBJ2-3; CDR3aa: CASTPVAGEGDTQYF; CDR3nt: TGTGCCAGCACCCCAGTAGCGGGAGAGGGAGATACGCAGTATTTT
abundance: once; v_gene: TRBV2; d_gene: TRBD1; j_gene: TRBJ2-3; CDR3aa: CASSLQGGPTDTQYF; CDR3nt: TGTGCCAGTAGCCTACAGGGGGGACCCACAGATACGCAGTATTTT
abundance: .; v_gene: TRBV29-1; d_gene: .; j_gene: TRBJ1-1; CDR3aa: CSVEKGGSTEAFF; CDR3nt: TGCAGCGTTGAGAAGGGGGGCTCGACTGAAGCTTTCTTT
abundance: .; v_gene: TRBV29-1; d_gene: TRBD2; j_gene: TRBJ2-1; CDR3aa: CSVEDLLPTSGRRLPYNEQFF; CDR3nt: TGCAGCGTTGAAGATCTTCTTCCGACTAGCGGGAGGAGGTTACCCTACAATGAGCAGTTCTTC
abundance: .; v_gene: TRBV5-1; d_gene: .; j_gene: TRBJ1-4; CDR3aa: CASSLEGSNEKLFF; CDR3nt: TGCGCCAGCAGCTTGGAAGGGTCTAATGAAAAACTGTTTTTT
abundance: .; v_gene: TRBV20-1; d_gene: .; j_gene: TRBJ2-3; CDR3aa: CSAQLATQYF; CDR3nt: TGCAGTGCTCAGTTGGCTACGCAGTATTTT
abundance: .; v_gene: TRBV19; d_gene: TRBD2; j_gene: TRBJ2-7; CDR3aa: CASSESQASGSKQYF; CDR3nt: TGTGCCAGTAGCGAATCCCAGGCTAGCGGGAGTAAGCAGTACTTC
abundance: .; v_gene: TRBV10-2; d_gene: TRBD2; j_gene: TRBJ2-3; CDR3aa: CASSDWTSTASDTQYF; CDR3nt: TGCGCCAGCAGTGACTGGACTAGTACGGCCTCAGATACGCAGTATTTT
abundance: .; v_gene: TRBV24-1; d_gene: TRBD1; j_gene: TRBJ1-1; CDR3aa: CATSDSRTGGADEAFF; CDR3nt: TGTGCCACCAGTGATTCGAGGACAGGGGGTGCCGATGAAGCTTTCTTT
abundance: .; v_gene: TRBV7-9; d_gene: TRBD1; j_gene: TRBJ1-6; CDR3aa: CASSSRTGVNSPLHF; CDR3nt: TGTGCCAGCAGCTCCCGGACAGGGGTGAATTCACCCCTCCACTTT
abundance: .; v_gene: TRBV6-6; d_gene: TRBD1; j_gene: TRBJ1-1; CDR3aa: CASGDSPLEEAFF; CDR3nt: TGTGCCAGCGGGGACAGCCCCCTCGAGGAAGCTTTCTTT
abundance: .; v_gene: TRBV28; d_gene: .; j_gene: TRBJ1-6; CDR3aa: CASSPEGQASSYNSPLHF; CDR3nt: TGTGCCAGCAGTCCCGAAGGGCAGGCGAGCTCCTATAATTCACCCCTCCACTTT
abundance: .; v_gene: TRBV25-1; d_gene: TRBD1; j_gene: TRBJ1-5; CDR3aa: CASSQGAGNQPQHF; CDR3nt: TGTGCCAGCAGCCAGGGGGCAGGCAATCAGCCCCAGCATTTT
abundance: .; v_gene: TRBV5-5; d_gene: .; j_gene: TRBJ1-4; CDR3aa: CASSLGTVGTNEKLFF; CDR3nt: TGTGCCAGCAGCTTAGGAACAGTAGGAACTAATGAAAAACTGTTTTTT
abundance: once; v_gene: TRBV12-5; d_gene: TRBD2; j_gene: TRBJ2-7; CDR3aa: CASGLAIRLAGEFDEQYF; CDR3nt: TGTGCTAGTGGTTTGGCCATCAGACTAGCGGGAGAGTTCGACGAGCAGTACTTC
abundance: once; v_gene: TRBV11-2; d_gene: .; j_gene: TRBJ2-6; CDR3aa: CASSRGAPSGANVLTF; CDR3nt: TGTGCCAGCAGCCGCGGGGCCCCCTCTGGGGCCAACGTCCTGACTTTC
abundance: .; v_gene: TRBV18; d_gene: TRBD1; j_gene: TRBJ1-1; CDR3aa: CASSSTGADTEAFF; CDR3nt: TGTGCCAGCTCATCGACAGGGGCTGACACTGAAGCTTTCTTT
abundance: .; v_gene: TRBV27; d_gene: TRBD1; j_gene: TRBJ1-1; CDR3aa: CASRTGGTEAFF; CDR3nt: TGTGCCAGCAGGACAGGGGGGACTGAAGCTTTCTTT
abundance: .; v_gene: TRBV12-3/TRBV12-4; d_gene: .; j_gene: TRBJ1-2; CDR3aa: CASSFGGPYGYTF; CDR3nt: TGTGCCAGCAGTTTCGGGGGACCCTATGGCTACACCTTC
abundance: .; v_gene: TRBV30; d_gene: TRBD1; j_gene: TRBJ1-1; CDR3aa: CACAGGTGTRLNTEAFF; CDR3nt: TGTGCCTGCGCGGGGGGGACAGGAACAAGATTGAACACTGAAGCTTTCTTT
abundance: .; v_gene: TRBV6-5; d_gene: .; j_gene: TRBJ2-1; CDR3aa: CASSTADNEQFF; CDR3nt: TGTGCCAGCAGCACAGCGGACAATGAGCAGTTCTTC
abundance: .; v_gene: TRBV4-2; d_gene: TRBD1; j_gene: TRBJ2-7; CDR3aa: CASSPHDRVDEQYF; CDR3nt: TGTGCCAGCAGCCCCCATGACAGGGTCGACGAGCAGTACTTC
abundance: once; v_gene: TRBV2; d_gene: .; j_gene: TRBJ1-4; CDR3aa: CASSEALGRLEELFF; CDR3nt: TGTGCCAGCAGTGAAGCCCTGGGACGCCTTGAGGAACTGTTTTTT
abundance: .; v_gene: TRBV10-1; d_gene: .; j_gene: TRBJ1-1; CDR3aa: CASSRTESTEAFF; CDR3nt: TGCGCCAGCTCCCGGACAGAAAGCACTGAAGCTTTCTTT
abundance: .; v_gene: TRBV11-2; d_gene: TRBD1; j_gene: TRBJ1-1; CDR3aa: CASSIRTGANTEAFF; CDR3nt: TGTGCCAGCAGCATCCGGACAGGGGCGAACACTGAAGCTTTCTTT
abundance: .; v_gene: TRBV27; d_gene: .; j_gene: TRBJ2-5; CDR3aa: CASSLGPRAKETQYF; CDR3nt: TGTGCCAGCAGTTTAGGACCCAGGGCCAAAGAGACCCAGTACTTC
abundance: .; v_gene: TRBV6-5; d_gene: TRBD1; j_gene: TRBJ1-4; CDR3aa: CASSTGVNNEKLFF; CDR3nt: TGTGCCAGCTCGACAGGGGTTAACAACGAAAAACTGTTTTTT
abundance: once; v_gene: TRBV18; d_gene: TRBD2; j_gene: TRBJ2-1; CDR3aa: CASSIAGGSSYNEQFF; CDR3nt: TGTGCCAGCTCCATAGCGGGAGGAAGCTCCTACAATGAGCAGTTCTTC